This T cell receptor (beta chain) was documented in a study of control samples from healthy donors and cancer patients. Germline V gene sequence: CDR1 SGHVS, CDR2 FQNEAQ. This CDR3 has 13 residues. Trimming removed 4 bases at V and 6 bases at J, with 11 bases between. Clones were sequenced by immunoSEQ multiplex PCR, and TCRdb holds only the in-frame ones, with some missing. The table lists 100,000 to 150,000 clones, 90% of them singletons. The clonotype originates from a man aged 35 to 55 in good health. The V call is TRBV7-8, the J call TRBJ2-3; no clear D. Input material: blood. CDR3 bases: TGTGCCAGCAGCTCCTATGGGTGGGATACGCAGTATTTT. Its translation is CASSSYGWDTQYF.